This TCR beta chain emerged from a study of identifying expanded T cells in peripheral blood. General study points: Over approximately two and four weeks, about 15 and 19 clones changed, versus around 1.3 between replicates. Across healthy donors, higher total template counts meant significantly greater approximately two-week count variance.

This CDR3 comprises 16 residues. V lost 1 base, J lost 1 base, and 11 bases lay in between. CDR1 is KGHSH, CDR2 LQKENI, per germline. In the case of this clone: No antigen is known for it.

The protocol was immunoSEQ multiplex PCR, while the TCRdb copy is restricted to in-frame clones and leaves out a portion. There are about 97,000 clones in the sample; approximately 88% occur only once, and 13% to 15% lies in the top ten. No infections or other immune events were documented during collection. Material: blood. The sequence was collected from a person aged 18-69 years in good health. The J gene is TRBJ2-4, the V gene TRBV18; D gene unclear. The DNA for the CDR3 is TGTGCCAGCTCACCACGGGAAGTGTTGGCCAAAAACATTCAGTACTTC. Translated: CASSPREVLAKNIQYF.